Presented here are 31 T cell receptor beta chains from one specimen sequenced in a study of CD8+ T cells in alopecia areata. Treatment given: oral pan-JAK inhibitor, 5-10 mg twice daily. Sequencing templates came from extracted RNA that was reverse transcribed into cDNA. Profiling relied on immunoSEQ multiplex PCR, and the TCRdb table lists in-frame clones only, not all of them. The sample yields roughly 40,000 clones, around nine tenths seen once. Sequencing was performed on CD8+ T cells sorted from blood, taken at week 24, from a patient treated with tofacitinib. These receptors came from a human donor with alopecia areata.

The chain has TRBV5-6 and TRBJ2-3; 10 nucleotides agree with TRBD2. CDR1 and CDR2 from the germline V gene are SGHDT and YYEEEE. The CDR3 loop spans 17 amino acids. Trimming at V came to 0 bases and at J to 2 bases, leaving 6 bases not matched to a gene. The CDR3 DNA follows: TGTGCCAGCAGCTTGGAGGGGACTAGCGAGGTCACAGATACGCAGTATTTT. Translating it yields CASSLEGTSEVTDTQYF.

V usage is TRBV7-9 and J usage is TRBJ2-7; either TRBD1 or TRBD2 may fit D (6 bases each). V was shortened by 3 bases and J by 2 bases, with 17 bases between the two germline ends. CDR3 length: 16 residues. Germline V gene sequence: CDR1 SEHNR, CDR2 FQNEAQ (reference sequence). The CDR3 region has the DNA TGTGCCAGCAGCTTGCACGGGGGCGGAGGGGCCTACGAGCAGTACTTC. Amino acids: CASSLHGGGGAYEQYF.

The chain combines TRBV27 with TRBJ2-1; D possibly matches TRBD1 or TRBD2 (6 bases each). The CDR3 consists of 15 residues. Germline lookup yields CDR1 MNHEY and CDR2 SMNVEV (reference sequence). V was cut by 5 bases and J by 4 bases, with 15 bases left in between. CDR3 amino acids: CASSLPGAEYNEQFF. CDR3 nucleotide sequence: TGTGCCAGCAGTCTCCCGGGGGCGGAGTACAATGAGCAGTTCTTC.

CDR3 nucleotide sequence: TGTGCCAGCAGTGACTCTAGTAGCTCCTACAATGAGCAGTTCTTC. Translated: CASSDSSSSYNEQFF. V is TRBV6-4 and J is TRBJ2-1; D gene uncertain. Trimming removed 0 bases from V and 0 bases from J, with 6 bases in between. Looked up from germline, CDR1 is MRHNA and CDR2 is SNTAGT. The CDR3 sequence is 15 residues long.

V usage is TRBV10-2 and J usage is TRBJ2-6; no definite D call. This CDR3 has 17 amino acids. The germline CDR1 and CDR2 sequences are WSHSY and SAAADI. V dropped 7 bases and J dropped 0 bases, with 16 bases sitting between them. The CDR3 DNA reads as TGCGCCAGCAATGATCCAGAATCTTACTCTGGGGCCAACGTCCTGACTTTC. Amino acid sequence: CASNDPESYSGANVLTF.

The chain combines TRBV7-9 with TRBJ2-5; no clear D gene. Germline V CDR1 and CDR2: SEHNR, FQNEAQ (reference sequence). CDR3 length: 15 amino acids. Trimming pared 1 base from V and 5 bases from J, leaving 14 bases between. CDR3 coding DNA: TGTGCCAGCAGCTTAGAAGGCGGTGCCGCCGAGACCCAGTACTTC. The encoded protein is CASSLEGGAAETQYF. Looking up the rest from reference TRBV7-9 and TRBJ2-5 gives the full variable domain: DTGVSQNPRHKITKRGQNVTFRCDPISEHNRLYWYRQTLGQGPEFLTYFQNEAQLEKSRLLSDRFSAERPKGSFSTLEIQRTEQGDSAMYLCASSLEGGAAETQYFGPGTRLLVL.

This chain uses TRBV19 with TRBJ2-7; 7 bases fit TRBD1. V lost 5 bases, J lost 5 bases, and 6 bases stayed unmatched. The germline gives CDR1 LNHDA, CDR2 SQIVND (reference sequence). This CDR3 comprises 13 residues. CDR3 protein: CASSPLTGDEQYF. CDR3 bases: TGTGCCAGTAGTCCATTAACAGGGGACGAGCAGTACTTC.

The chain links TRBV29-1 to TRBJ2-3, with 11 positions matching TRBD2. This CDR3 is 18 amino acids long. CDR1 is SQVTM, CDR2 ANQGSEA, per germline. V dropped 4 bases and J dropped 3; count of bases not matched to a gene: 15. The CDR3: CSVGGVPSGGHPTDTQYF. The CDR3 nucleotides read TGCAGCGTTGGAGGTGTCCCTAGCGGGGGGCACCCGACAGATACGCAGTATTTT.

CDR3 sequence reads: CASSSRTGTSYEQYF. The CDR3 coding sequence is TGTGCCAGCAGCTCCCGGACAGGGACCTCCTACGAGCAGTACTTC. This rearrangement joins TRBV27 to TRBJ2-5, with TRBD1 matching over 8 bases. The last part of the DNA fits TRBJ2-7 better; the J call may be wrong. Looked up from germline, CDR1 is MNHEY and CDR2 is SMNVEV (reference sequence). This CDR3 comprises 15 residues.

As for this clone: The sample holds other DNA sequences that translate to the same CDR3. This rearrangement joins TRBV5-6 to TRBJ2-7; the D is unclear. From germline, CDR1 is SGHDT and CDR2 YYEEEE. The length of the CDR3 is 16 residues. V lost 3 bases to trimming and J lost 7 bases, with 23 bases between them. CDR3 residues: CASSSLGAGLKGEQYF. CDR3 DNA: TGTGCCAGCAGCTCGCTCGGTGCAGGTCTAAAGGGAGAGCAGTACTTC. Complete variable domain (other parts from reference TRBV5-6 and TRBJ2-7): DAGVTQSPTHLIKTRGQQVTLRCSPKSGHDTVSWYQQALGQGPQFIFQYYEEEERQRGNFPDRFSGHQFPNYSSELNVNALLLGDSALYLCASSSLGAGLKGEQYFGPGTRLTVT.

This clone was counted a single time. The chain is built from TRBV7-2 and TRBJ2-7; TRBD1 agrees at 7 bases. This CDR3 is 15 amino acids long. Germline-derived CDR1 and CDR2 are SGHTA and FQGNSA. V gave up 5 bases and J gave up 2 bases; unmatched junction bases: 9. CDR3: CASSPQPGQPYEQYF. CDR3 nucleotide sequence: TGTGCCAGCAGCCCCCAGCCGGGACAGCCCTACGAGCAGTACTTC.

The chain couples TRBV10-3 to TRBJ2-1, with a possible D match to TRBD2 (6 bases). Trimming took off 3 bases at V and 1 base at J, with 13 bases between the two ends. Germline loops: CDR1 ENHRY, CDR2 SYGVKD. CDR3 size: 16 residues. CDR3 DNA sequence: TGTGCCATCAGTGAAGGGACCGCGGGATCCTACAATGAGCAGTTCTTC. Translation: CAISEGTAGSYNEQFF.

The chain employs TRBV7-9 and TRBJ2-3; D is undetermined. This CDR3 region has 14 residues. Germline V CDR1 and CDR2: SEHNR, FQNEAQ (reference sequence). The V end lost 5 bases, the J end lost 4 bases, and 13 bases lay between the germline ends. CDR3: CASSTRPPADTQYF. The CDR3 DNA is TGTGCCAGCAGCACCCGACCCCCCGCAGATACGCAGTATTTT.

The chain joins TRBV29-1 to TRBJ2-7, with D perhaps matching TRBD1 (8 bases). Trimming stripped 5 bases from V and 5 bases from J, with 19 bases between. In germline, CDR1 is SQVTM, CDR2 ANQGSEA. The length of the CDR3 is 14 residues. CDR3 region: CSVPKTGGDDEQYF. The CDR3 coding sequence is TGCAGCGTTCCCAAAACAGGGGGGGACGACGAGCAGTACTTC.

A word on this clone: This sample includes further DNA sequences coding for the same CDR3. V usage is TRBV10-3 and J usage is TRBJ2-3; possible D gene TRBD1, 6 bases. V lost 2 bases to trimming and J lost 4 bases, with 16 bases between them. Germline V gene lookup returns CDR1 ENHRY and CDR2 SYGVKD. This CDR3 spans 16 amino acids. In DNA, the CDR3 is TGTGCCATCAGTGAGCGAACAGGGAGAGAGGCAGATACGCAGTATTTT. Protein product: CAISERTGREADTQYF.

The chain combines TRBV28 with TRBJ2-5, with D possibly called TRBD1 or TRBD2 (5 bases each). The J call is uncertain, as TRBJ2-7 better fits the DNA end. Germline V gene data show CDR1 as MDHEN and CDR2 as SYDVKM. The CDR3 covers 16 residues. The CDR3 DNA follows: TGTGCCAGCAGTCCCCCACCGGGACGAATCCCCCACGAGCAGTACTTC. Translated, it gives CASSPPPGRIPHEQYF.

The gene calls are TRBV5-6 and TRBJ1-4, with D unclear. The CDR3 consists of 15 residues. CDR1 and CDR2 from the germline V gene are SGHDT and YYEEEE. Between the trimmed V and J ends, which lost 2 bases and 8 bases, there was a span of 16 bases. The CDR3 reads CASSFEGFGEEKLFF. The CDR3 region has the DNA TGTGCCAGCAGCTTTGAAGGGTTCGGCGAGGAAAAACTGTTTTTT.

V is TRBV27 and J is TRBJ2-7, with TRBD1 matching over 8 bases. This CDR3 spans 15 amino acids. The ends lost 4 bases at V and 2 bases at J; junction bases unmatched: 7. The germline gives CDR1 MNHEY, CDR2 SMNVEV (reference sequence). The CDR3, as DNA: TGTGCCAGCAGTTCCGGACAGGGAACGACCTACGAGCAGTACTTC. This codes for CASSSGQGTTYEQYF.

CDR3: CASSLPLAGGTDTQYF. The CDR3 bases are TGTGCCAGCAGCTTACCGCTAGCGGGGGGCACAGATACGCAGTATTTT. The chain is built from TRBV7-9 and TRBJ2-3, with 10 positions matching TRBD2. The CDR3 has 16 residues. The J segment lost 1 base and the V segment lost 2 bases, leaving 3 bases of the junction unmatched. Germline V lookup: CDR1 SEHNR, CDR2 FQNEAQ (reference sequence).

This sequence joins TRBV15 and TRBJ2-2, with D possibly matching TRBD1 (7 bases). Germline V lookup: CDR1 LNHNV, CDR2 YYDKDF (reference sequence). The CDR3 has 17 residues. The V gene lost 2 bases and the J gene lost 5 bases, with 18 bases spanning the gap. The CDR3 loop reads CATSRSPGGGRTGELFF. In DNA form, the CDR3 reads TGTGCCACCAGCAGATCTCCAGGGGGAGGTCGTACCGGGGAGCTGTTTTTT.

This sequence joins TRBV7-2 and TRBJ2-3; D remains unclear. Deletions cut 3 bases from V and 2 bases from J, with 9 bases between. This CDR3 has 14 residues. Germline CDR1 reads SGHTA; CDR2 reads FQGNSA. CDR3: CASSLFPSTDTQYF. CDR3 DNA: TGTGCCAGCAGCTTGTTCCCCTCCACAGATACGCAGTATTTT.

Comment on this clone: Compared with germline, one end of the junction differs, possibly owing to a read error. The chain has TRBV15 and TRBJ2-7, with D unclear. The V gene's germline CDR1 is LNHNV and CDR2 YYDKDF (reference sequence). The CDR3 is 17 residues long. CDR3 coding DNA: TGTGCCACCAGCAGCCTCAATCCGACCGGGCCCGATTACGAGCGGTACTTC. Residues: CATSSLNPTGPDYERYF.

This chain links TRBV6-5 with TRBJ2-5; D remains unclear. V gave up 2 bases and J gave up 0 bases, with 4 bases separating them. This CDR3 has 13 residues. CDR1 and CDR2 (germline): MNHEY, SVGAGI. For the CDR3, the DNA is TGTGCCAGCAGTTACAGGGACCAAGAGACCCAGTACTTC. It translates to CASSYRDQETQYF.

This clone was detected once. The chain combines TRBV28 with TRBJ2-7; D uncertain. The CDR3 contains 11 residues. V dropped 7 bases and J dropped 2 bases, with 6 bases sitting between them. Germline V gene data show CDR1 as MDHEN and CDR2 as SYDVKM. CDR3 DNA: TGTGCCAGCAAGCAGGCCTACGAGCAGTACTTC. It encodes CASKQAYEQYF.

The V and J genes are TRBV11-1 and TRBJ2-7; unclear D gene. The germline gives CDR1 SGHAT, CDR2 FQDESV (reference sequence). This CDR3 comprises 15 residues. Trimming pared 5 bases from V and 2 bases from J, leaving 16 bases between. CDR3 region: CASSPRLDLTYEQYF. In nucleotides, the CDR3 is TGTGCCAGCAGCCCCCGTCTGGACCTAACCTACGAGCAGTACTTC.

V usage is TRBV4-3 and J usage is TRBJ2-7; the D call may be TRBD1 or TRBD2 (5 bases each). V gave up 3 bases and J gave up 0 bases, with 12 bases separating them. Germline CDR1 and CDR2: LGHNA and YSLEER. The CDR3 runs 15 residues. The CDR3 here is CASSQVTGRSYEQYF. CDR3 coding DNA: TGCGCCAGCAGCCAGGTAACGGGGCGCTCCTACGAGCAGTACTTC.

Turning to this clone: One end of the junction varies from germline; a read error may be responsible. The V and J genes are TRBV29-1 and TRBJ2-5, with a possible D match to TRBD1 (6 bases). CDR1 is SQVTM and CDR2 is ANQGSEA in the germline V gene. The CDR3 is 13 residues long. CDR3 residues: CSVEGQYQETQYF. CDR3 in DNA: TGCAGCGTCGAAGGACAGTACCAAGAGACCCAGTACTTC.

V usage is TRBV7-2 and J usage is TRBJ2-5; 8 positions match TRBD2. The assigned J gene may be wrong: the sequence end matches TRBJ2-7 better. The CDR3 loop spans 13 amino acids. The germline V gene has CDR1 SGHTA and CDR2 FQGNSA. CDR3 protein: CASSGSAGGEQYF. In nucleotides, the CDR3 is TGTGCCAGCAGCGGTTCGGCGGGGGGCGAGCAGTACTTC.

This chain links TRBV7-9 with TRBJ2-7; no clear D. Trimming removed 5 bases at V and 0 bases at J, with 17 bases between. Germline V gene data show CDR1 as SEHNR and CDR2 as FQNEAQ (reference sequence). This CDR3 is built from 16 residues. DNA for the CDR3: TGTGCCAGCAGCCCCAGGCTCAGTCTCCACTCCTACGAGCAGTACTTC. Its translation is CASSPRLSLHSYEQYF.

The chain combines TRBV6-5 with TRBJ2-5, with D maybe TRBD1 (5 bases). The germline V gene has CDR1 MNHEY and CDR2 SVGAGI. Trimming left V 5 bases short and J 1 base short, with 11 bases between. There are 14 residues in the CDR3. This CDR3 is CASSPNRSQETQYF. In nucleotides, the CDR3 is TGTGCCAGCAGTCCAAACAGGTCCCAAGAGACCCAGTACTTC.

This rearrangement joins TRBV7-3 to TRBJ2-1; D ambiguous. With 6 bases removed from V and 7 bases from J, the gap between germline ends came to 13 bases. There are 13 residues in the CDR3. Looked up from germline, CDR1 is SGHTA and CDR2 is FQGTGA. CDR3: CASRATGRNEQFF. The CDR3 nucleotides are TGTGCCAGCAGAGCGACGGGTAGGAATGAGCAGTTCTTC.